The 25 T cell receptor beta chains given below trace back to one sample, sequenced in a study of blood T cell repertoires in COVID-19. The data were produced by immunoSEQ multiplex PCR, yet TCRdb's version contains in-frame clones alone and is incomplete. This sample carries almost 500,000 clones, about nine tenths of them seen once, and the ten largest clones take 8.3%. Material: PBMCs or T cells enriched from blood (not recorded which). Receptors originate from a woman in her fifties or sixties who had recovered from COVID-19.

This sequence joins TRBV18 and TRBJ1-4; D unresolved. Trimming shortened V by 3 bases and J by 0 bases, and 8 bases separated the two germline ends. In germline, CDR1 is KGHSH, CDR2 LQKENI. This CDR3 has 15 residues. This CDR3 is CASSPMATTNEKLFF. As DNA, the CDR3 is TGTGCCAGCTCACCGATGGCCACAACTAATGAAAAACTGTTTTTT.

The chain employs TRBV3-1 (or the pseudogene TRBV3-2) and TRBJ2-5, with 9 bases aligning to TRBD2. Trimming removed 4 bases from V and 4 bases from J; junction bases left unmatched: 10. CDR1 is LGHDT and CDR2 is YNNKEL in the germline V gene (reference sequence). The CDR3 runs to 16 residues. CDR3 loop: CASSPIAGGGGETQYF. The CDR3 bases are TGTGCCAGCAGCCCAATTGCGGGGGGGGGAGGAGAGACCCAGTACTTC.

The chain couples TRBV19 to TRBJ2-7; possible D gene TRBD1, 5 bases. The germline V and J ends were trimmed by 4 bases and 4 bases, with 17 bases remaining between them. Germline-derived CDR1 and CDR2 are LNHDA and SQIVND (reference sequence). The CDR3 extends over 15 amino acids. The CDR3: CASSKKGQGEYEQYF. DNA of the CDR3: TGTGCCAGTAGTAAGAAGGGGCAGGGCGAATACGAGCAGTACTTC.

The chain carries TRBV6-1 and TRBJ1-5, with D possibly being TRBD1 (5 bases). CDR3 length: 14 amino acids. V was clipped by 1 base and J by 7 bases, with 11 bases between them. CDR1 and CDR2 (germline): MNHNS, SASEGT. The CDR3 bases are TGTGCCAGCAGTGAAGAGTTGCCAGGGCAGCCCCAGCATTTT. Its translation: CASSEELPGQPQHF.

This chain connects TRBV5-1 to TRBJ2-1; 7 nucleotides align to TRBD2. The J segment lost 4 bases and the V segment lost 0 bases, leaving 4 bases of the junction unmatched. The CDR3 length is 15 residues. Looked up from germline, CDR1 is SGHRS and CDR2 is YFSETQ. The CDR3 loop is CASSLGGGLYNEQFF. The CDR3 DNA is TGCGCCAGCAGCTTGGGCGGGGGTCTTTACAATGAGCAGTTCTTC.

V gene TRBV11-2 combines with J gene TRBJ1-1; 9 positions match TRBD1. Germline assignment: CDR1 SGHAT and CDR2 FQNNGV. Trimming at V came to 1 base and at J to 0 bases, leaving 6 bases not matched to a gene. The CDR3 is 17 residues long. CDR3 amino acids: CASSLAPGQGMNTEAFF. CDR3 DNA: TGTGCCAGCAGCTTAGCCCCGGGACAGGGTATGAACACTGAAGCTTTCTTT. The variable domain in full, with the rest retrieved from reference TRBV11-2 and TRBJ1-1, is EAGVAQSPRYKIIEKRQSVAFWCNPISGHATLYWYQQILGQGPKLLIQFQNNGVVDDSQLPKDRFSAERLKGVDSTLKIQPAKLEDSAVYLCASSLAPGQGMNTEAFFGQGTRLTVV.

In regard to this clone: This CDR3 is also generated by other DNA sequences in the sample. The rearrangement joins TRBV9 to TRBJ2-3; possible D gene TRBD1, 6 bases. Trimming left V 1 base short and J 3 bases short, with 12 bases between. The CDR3 runs 15 residues. Germline V gene lookup returns CDR1 SGDLS and CDR2 YYNGEE. CDR3 in DNA: TGTGCCAGCAGCGTATTTGGCAGGGGAACAGATACGCAGTATTTT. Protein sequence: CASSVFGRGTDTQYF.

J is TRBJ2-7 and V is TRBV6-5; D perhaps matches TRBD2 (6 bases). The CDR3 totals 14 residues. In germline, CDR1 is MNHEY, CDR2 SVGAGI. V was shortened by 6 bases and J by 3 bases, with 15 bases between the two germline ends. The CDR3 sequence is CASRGAGSIYEQYF. The CDR3 DNA follows: TGTGCCAGCAGGGGCGCGGGGTCCATCTACGAGCAGTACTTC.

Comment on this clone: A much larger clone differs from this one at a single base, so this may be a read error. V and J are TRBV14 and TRBJ1-2; a possible D gene is TRBD1 (5 bases). The CDR3 runs to 13 residues. Trimming shortened V by 0 bases and J by 4 bases, and 6 bases separated the two germline ends. Germline V gives CDR1 SGHDN, CDR2 FVKESK. For the CDR3, the DNA is TGTGCCAGCAGCCAAGACAGGGCCTATGGCTACACCTTC. This translates into CASSQDRAYGYTF.

The chain employs TRBV2 and TRBJ2-3, with D possibly being TRBD1 (6 bases). The CDR3 runs to 13 residues. The germline V gene encodes CDR1 SNHLY and CDR2 FYNNEI. V dropped 4 bases and J dropped 6 bases, with 11 bases sitting between them. The CDR3 loop is CASSGTEGDTQYF. The CDR3 DNA reads as TGTGCCAGCAGTGGGACAGAAGGGGATACGCAGTATTTT.

The CDR3 loop reads CASGTGWDTEAFF. In DNA form, the CDR3 reads TGTGCCAGCGGGACAGGGTGGGACACTGAAGCTTTCTTT. V is TRBV10-3 and J is TRBJ1-1; 9 nucleotides line up with TRBD1. With V trimmed by 10 bases and J by 3 bases, 6 bases remained unmatched. Germline loops: CDR1 ENHRY, CDR2 SYGVKD. The CDR3 covers 13 residues.

Remarks on this clone: At one of its ends the junction is not consistent with the germline gene, which may arise from a read error. Different DNA sequences within this sample yield the same CDR3. The genes are TRBV3-1 (or the pseudogene TRBV3-2) and TRBJ2-7, with 8 bases lining up with TRBD2. Per germline, CDR1 LGHDT and CDR2 YNNKEL (reference sequence). CDR3 size: 15 residues. CDR3 in DNA: TGTGCCAGCAGCCCAGAAGGACTAGCTCCCTACGAACAGTACTTC. Translating gives CASSPEGLAPYEQYF.

The chain combines TRBV12-3 or TRBV12-4 with TRBJ1-6; D not resolved. The CDR3 consists of 12 residues. The ends were cut back, 6 bases at V and 9 bases at J, with 9 bases in the middle. CDR3 bases: TGTGCCAGCAGCAGACAAGCTTCACCCCTCCACTTT. Its translation is CASSRQASPLHF.

The chain employs TRBV10-1 and TRBJ2-4, with no clear D. The germline V and J ends were trimmed by 0 bases and 0 bases, with 9 bases remaining between them. Germline V gene data show CDR1 as WNHNN and CDR2 as SYGVQD (reference sequence). This CDR3 spans 16 amino acids. The CDR3 bases are TGCGCCAGCAGTGAGTCGCGGAGTCTAGCCAAAAACATTCAGTACTTC. Translated: CASSESRSLAKNIQYF.

The J gene is TRBJ1-1, the V gene TRBV24-1; D call uncertain. Germline CDR1 is KGHDR and CDR2 is SFDVKD. Trimming shortened V by 3 bases and J by 7 bases, and 11 bases separated the two germline ends. The CDR3 is 13 amino acids. DNA for the CDR3: TGTGCCACCAGTGATCCAGGTATCCGTGAAGCTTTCTTT. Protein sequence: CATSDPGIREAFF.

The genes are TRBV9 and TRBJ1-1; D gene ambiguous. The germline gives CDR1 SGDLS, CDR2 YYNGEE. Trimming shortened V by 2 bases and J by 7 bases, and 12 bases separated the two germline ends. CDR3 length: 13 residues. The CDR3 spells CASSVLGDNEAFF. In DNA, the CDR3 is TGTGCCAGCAGCGTCTTGGGAGACAATGAAGCTTTCTTT. Full variable domain (missing parts from reference TRBV9 and TRBJ1-1): DSGVTQTPKHLITATGQRVTLRCSPRSGDLSVYWYQQSLDQGLQFLIQYYNGEERAKGNILERFSAQQFPDLHSELNLSSLELGDSALYFCASSVLGDNEAFFGQGTRLTVV.

J is TRBJ1-2 and V is TRBV7-6; 8 nucleotides align to TRBD1. V lost 0 bases to trimming and J lost 5 bases; unmatched junction nucleotides: 5. This CDR3 has 15 amino acids. Germline CDR1 reads SGHVS; CDR2 reads FNYEAQ. This CDR3 reads CASSLAPGGWYGYTF. Here the CDR3 DNA reads TGTGCCAGCAGCTTAGCCCCAGGGGGCTGGTATGGCTACACCTTC.

The count of this clone is one. The chain uses TRBV7-9 and TRBJ1-1; TRBD1 aligns across 7 bases. Unmatched junction bases numbered 10, after V lost 4 bases and J lost 5 bases. The CDR3 spans 15 residues. From germline, CDR1 is SEHNR and CDR2 FQNEAQ (reference sequence). The CDR3 region has the DNA TGTGCCAGCAGCTCGGGACAGCCGGGCCCTACTGAAGCTTTCTTT. Translating gives CASSSGQPGPTEAFF.

The table lists this clone with a count of one. The gene calls are TRBV2 and TRBJ1-6; D not resolved. The CDR3 extends over 15 amino acids. Trimming left V 8 bases short and J 6 bases short, with 17 bases between. Looked up from germline, CDR1 is SNHLY and CDR2 is FYNNEI. In DNA, the CDR3 is TGTGCCAGCCAGACCTTTGCGACAATTAATTCACCCCTCCACTTT. Its protein product is CASQTFATINSPLHF.

V usage is TRBV7-8 and J usage is TRBJ1-5, with 8 bases lining up with TRBD1. CDR1 and CDR2 (germline): SGHVS, FQNEAQ. V lost 5 bases to trimming and J lost 2 bases; unmatched junction nucleotides: 5. The CDR3 is made up of 15 amino acids. The CDR3 DNA sequence: TGTGCCAGCAGCCAGGGGGCTTCGGGCAATCAGCCCCAGCATTTT. This encodes CASSQGASGNQPQHF. The full variable domain, rest sourced from reference TRBV7-8 and TRBJ1-5, is GAGVSQSPRYKVAKRGQDVALRCDPISGHVSLFWYQQALGQGPEFLTYFQNEAQLDKSGLPSDRFFAERPEGSVSTLKIQRTQQEDSAVYLCASSQGASGNQPQHFGDGTRLSIL.

The sample holds one count of this clone. The V gene is TRBV7-9, the J gene TRBJ1-1; no firm D call. CDR1 is SEHNR and CDR2 is FQNEAQ in the germline V gene (reference sequence). CDR3 length: 15 amino acids. Trimming pared 5 bases from V and 6 bases from J, leaving 19 bases between. The CDR3 coding sequence is TGTGCCAGCAGCACGAGCGGCGGACGCTCGTCTGAAGCTTTCTTT. Protein product: CASSTSGGRSSEAFF. Full variable domain (outside the CDR3, taken from reference TRBV7-9 and TRBJ1-1): DTGVSQNPRHKITKRGQNVTFRCDPISEHNRLYWYRQTLGQGPEFLTYFQNEAQLEKSRLLSDRFSAERPKGSFSTLEIQRTEQGDSAMYLCASSTSGGRSSEAFFGQGTRLTVV.

The J gene is TRBJ1-1, the V gene TRBV3-1 (or the pseudogene TRBV3-2); possible D gene TRBD1, 5 bases. Germline V gene lookup returns CDR1 LGHDT and CDR2 YNNKEL (reference sequence). V shed 0 bases and J shed 7 bases, with 15 bases lying between them. The CDR3 is made up of 15 amino acids. The CDR3 DNA is TGTGCCAGCAGCCAAGAGTTACGGGGGAGTAATGAAGCTTTCTTT. Translated: CASSQELRGSNEAFF.

V is TRBV5-4 and J is TRBJ2-1, with 7 bases matching TRBD1. This CDR3 contains 12 residues. Germline-derived CDR1 and CDR2 are SGHNT and YYREEE (reference sequence). V lost 2 bases and J lost 7; bases outside the gene matches: 0. The DNA of the CDR3 is TGTGCCAGCAGCTTACAGGGGAATGAGCAGTTCTTC. This gives the protein CASSLQGNEQFF.

This chain joins TRBV2 and TRBJ1-1; tentative D call: TRBD1 (6 bases). This CDR3 comprises 16 residues. Germline loops: CDR1 SNHLY, CDR2 FYNNEI. V lost 5 bases to trimming and J lost 0 bases, with 16 bases between them. CDR3 region: CASSPQGLTMNTEAFF. The CDR3 DNA is TGTGCCAGCAGTCCCCAGGGGCTGACAATGAACACTGAAGCTTTCTTT.

This chain links TRBV18 with TRBJ1-1, with no clear D. V gave up 5 bases and J gave up 4 bases, with 14 bases separating them. CDR1 and CDR2 from the germline V gene are KGHSH and LQKENI. This CDR3 is built from 14 residues. Here the CDR3 DNA reads TGTGCCAGCTCAGTATCTCGGGAGTCCACTGAAGCTTTCTTT. Its translation is CASSVSRESTEAFF.